The sequence of this T cell receptor beta chain was determined in a study of CD8 T cells in ankylosing spondylitis. Study-wide findings and caveats: Reports of some motif variants in reactive arthritis synovial fluid and blood predate this one. Ankylosing spondylitis blood appeared to carry a characteristic TCR beta motif of eight or nine highly homologous variants. As reported, disease-linked clones showed significant enrichment in matched ankylosing spondylitis synovial fluid.

This clonotype was detected only a few times. The antigen is unknown. Libraries of TCR beta came from quantitative 5'-RACE with molecular barcodes. One entry per CDR3 protein results from TCRdb running MiXCR on the 5' RACE reads. The sample has roughly 35,000 distinct CDR3 sequences, approximately 9.9% seen once; the top ten hold just over 20%. The specimen was synovial fluid, either unsorted or a sorted T cell fraction (not recorded which). The clonotype comes from a male donor with ankylosing spondylitis.

The chain's CDR3 is CASSNRDSKNYEQYF. For the CDR3, the DNA is TGTGCCAGCAGTAATAGGGACAGTAAGAACTACGAGCAGTACTTC. The chain uses TRBV6-2 or TRBV6-3 and TRBJ2-7; 7 bases align to TRBD1. Germline V lookup: CDR1 MNHEY, CDR2 SVGEGT. This CDR3 has 15 amino acids. Losses at the gene ends were 5 bases for V and 3 bases for J; bases not matched to a gene: 10.